These 2 T cell receptor beta chains share one sample of origin, sequenced in a study of cytomegalovirus exposure and HLA in healthy donors. The protocol was immunoSEQ multiplex PCR, while the TCRdb copy is restricted to in-frame clones and leaves out a portion. The sample lists approximately 200,000 clones, 75% to 90% occurring once. Sequencing was carried out using PBMCs. These receptors originate from a young man in good health and CMV-seropositive.

The chain recombines TRBV7-3 with TRBJ2-2; no definite D call. This CDR3 is built from 13 residues. Trimming cost V 5 bases and J 7 bases, with 11 bases left between them. Germline V gives CDR1 SGHTA, CDR2 FQGTGA. The chain's CDR3 is CASSPALSGELFF. CDR3 coding DNA: TGTGCCAGCAGCCCCGCCCTGAGCGGGGAGCTGTTTTTT.

The chain joins TRBV5-4 to TRBJ2-5, with 7 bases that match TRBD1. The V gene end was trimmed by 7 bases and the J gene end by 2 bases; junction bases not matched to a gene: 5. The CDR3 extends over 13 amino acids. Germline V gene sequence: CDR1 SGHNT, CDR2 YYREEE (reference sequence). The CDR3, as DNA: TGTGCCAGCGCCGGACAGGTTCAAGAGACCCAGTACTTC. This translates into CASAGQVQETQYF.